The 19 T cell receptor beta chains below come from one sample, sequenced in a study of T cells after yellow fever vaccination. TCRdb called the 5' RACE reads again in MiXCR, with one record for every CDR3 protein. Among 250,000 or so distinct CDR3 sequences listed, roughly 6.8% were seen once. The sample was CD4+ T cells sorted from PBMCs, taken on the day of the yellow fever booster vaccination. These TCRs come from a man aged 25-45 years who received the YFV17D yellow fever vaccine.

The chain combines TRBV7-8 with TRBJ2-1, with D perhaps TRBD1 (6 bases). V was cut by 5 bases and J by 7 bases, with 12 bases left in between. This CDR3 comprises 13 residues. Germline V gives CDR1 SGHVS, CDR2 FQNEAQ. This chain's CDR3 is CASSQDRENEQFF. The CDR3 DNA reads TGTGCCAGCAGCCAGGACAGAGAGAATGAGCAGTTCTTC.

This clonotype occurred many times. This chain connects TRBV5-1 to TRBJ2-5; D remains ambiguous. Trimming took off 3 bases at V and 5 bases at J, with 11 bases between the two ends. The CDR3 has 13 residues. The germline CDR1 and CDR2 sequences are SGHRS and YFSETQ. The DNA for the CDR3 is TGCGCCAGCAGCTCCGGCCTCGGGGAGACCCAGTACTTC. Encoded protein: CASSSGLGETQYF.

This clonotype was detected only a few times. The chain joins TRBV2 to TRBJ2-5, with D tentatively TRBD2 (5 bases). Trimming pared 7 bases from V and 7 bases from J, leaving 25 bases between. Germline CDR1 SNHLY, CDR2 FYNNEI. The CDR3 is 16 amino acids. The CDR3 loop is CASIPPQTTPGGTQYF. The CDR3 DNA sequence: TGTGCCAGCATCCCACCCCAGACGACCCCCGGAGGGACCCAGTACTTC.

The genes are TRBV19 and TRBJ2-5; 7 bases are shared with TRBD2. V lost 5 bases and J lost 8; bases outside the gene matches: 11. CDR1 is LNHDA and CDR2 is SQIVND in the germline V gene (reference sequence). The CDR3 extends over 14 amino acids. The chain's CDR3 is CASSWRSGKDTQYF. In DNA form, the CDR3 reads TGTGCCAGTAGTTGGCGGAGCGGGAAGGACACCCAGTACTTC.

This clonotype was counted a few times. The J gene is TRBJ2-7, the V gene TRBV19, with TRBD2 identical over 11 bases. Losses at the gene ends were 6 bases for V and 2 bases for J; bases not matched to a gene: 6. Germline assignment: CDR1 LNHDA and CDR2 SQIVND (reference sequence). The CDR3 has 15 residues. CDR3 coding DNA: TGTGCCAGTAGGACCGGGACTAGCGGTACCTACGAGCAGTACTTC. Its translation is CASRTGTSGTYEQYF. The full variable domain, in which reference TRBV19 and TRBJ2-7 provide the parts outside the CDR3, is DGGITQSPKYLFRKEGQNVTLSCEQNLNHDAMYWYRQDPGQGLRLIYYSQIVNDFQKGDIAEGYSVSREKKESFPLTVTSAQKNPTAFYLCASRTGTSGTYEQYFGPGTRLTVT.

Turning to this clonotype: A much larger clone lies a single base off, so this may be a read error. The chain employs TRBV4-3 and TRBJ2-7; D not resolved. V was clipped by 1 base and J by 3 bases, with 10 bases between them. CDR1 is LGHNA, CDR2 YSLEER, per germline. This CDR3 comprises 14 residues. The CDR3 reads CASSQATVGYEQYF. The CDR3 DNA reads as TGCGCCAGCAGCCAAGCTACGGTTGGCTACGAGCAGTACTTC.

This clonotype was seen at least ten times. The rearrangement links TRBV12-3 or TRBV12-4 to TRBJ1-3; 9 nucleotides match TRBD1. The CDR3 extends over 13 amino acids. Germline trimming cut 9 bases from V and 8 bases from J; bases unmatched to any gene: 8. The CDR3 reads CASDMGQGDTIYF. The CDR3 region has the DNA TGTGCCAGTGACATGGGACAGGGAGACACCATATATTTT.

This clonotype has only a few counts. J is TRBJ2-7 and V is TRBV7-9; weak D call: TRBD1 (7 bases). The CDR3 consists of 15 residues. CDR1 and CDR2 from the germline V gene are SEHNR and FQNEAQ (reference sequence). Trimming took off 3 bases at V and 0 bases at J, with 12 bases between the two ends. The CDR3 DNA reads as TGTGCCAGCAGCTTTGCAGGGGGACTCTCCTACGAGCAGTACTTC. This codes for CASSFAGGLSYEQYF.

This clonotype came up a few times. The rearrangement joins TRBV5-1 to TRBJ2-3; the match to TRBD1 covers 7 bases. The length of the CDR3 is 16 residues. CDR1 and CDR2 from the germline V gene are SGHRS and YFSETQ. The ends lost 4 bases at V and 0 bases at J; junction bases unmatched: 8. CDR3 coding DNA: TGCGCCAGCAGCAGATGGACAGGCTCTAGCACAGATACGCAGTATTTT. This translates into CASSRWTGSSTDTQYF.

A remark on this clonotype: One junction end disagrees with the germline gene, perhaps due to a read error. This chain joins TRBV20-1 and TRBJ2-3; 9 bases map to TRBD2. CDR3 length: 16 amino acids. Germline CDR1 DFQATT, CDR2 SNEGSKA (reference sequence). CDR3 coding DNA: TGCTGTGCTAGTGGGGGATTGAGCGGGAGGACAGATACGCAGTATTTT. Protein: CCASGGLSGRTDTQYF.

This clonotype was found a few times. This chain connects TRBV5-1 to TRBJ2-7; perhaps TRBD2 as D (7 bases). Trimming removed 0 bases at V and 6 bases at J, with 19 bases between. CDR1 and CDR2 from the germline V gene are SGHRS and YFSETQ. This CDR3 comprises 16 residues. The CDR3 here is CASSLDAGAIPREQYF. In DNA, the CDR3 is TGCGCCAGCAGCTTGGATGCGGGGGCTATCCCGCGCGAGCAGTACTTC.

This clonotype turned up a few times. The chain recombines TRBV30 with TRBJ1-1; D possibly corresponds to TRBD1 (6 bases). This CDR3 is 13 amino acids long. The germline V and J ends were trimmed by 4 bases and 0 bases, with 9 bases remaining between them. The germline V gene encodes CDR1 GTSNPN and CDR2 SVGIG (reference sequence). In nucleotides, the CDR3 is TGTGCCTGGACAGGGGCAATGAACACTGAAGCTTTCTTT. Residues: CAWTGAMNTEAFF. The variable domain in full, completed from reference TRBV30 and TRBJ1-1, reads SQTIHQWPATLVQPVGSPLSLECTVEGTSNPNLYWYRQAAGRGLQLLFYSVGIGQISSEVPQNLSASRPQDRQFILSSKKLLLSDSGFYLCAWTGAMNTEAFFGQGTRLTVV.

This clonotype occurred many times. The gene calls are TRBV7-3 and TRBJ2-2; D gene unclear. The germline V gene has CDR1 SGHTA and CDR2 FQGTGA. CDR3 length equals 15 residues. V shed 4 bases and J shed 6 bases, with 15 bases lying between them. This chain's CDR3 is CASSSKGNPPGELFF. The CDR3 DNA reads TGTGCCAGCAGCTCCAAGGGAAACCCACCCGGGGAGCTGTTTTTT.

There are a few counts of this clonotype. The V call is TRBV5-6, the J call TRBJ1-4, with 7 bases that match TRBD1. V trimming: 2 bases; J trimming: 8 bases; junction bases outside the gene matches: 6. The germline V gene has CDR1 SGHDT and CDR2 YYEEEE. This CDR3 is 14 amino acids long. CDR3 in DNA: TGTGCCAGCAGCTTCAGACAGGGACACGAAAAACTGTTTTTT. It translates to CASSFRQGHEKLFF.

About this clonotype itself: This may arise from a read error, as a much more abundant clone is one base away. The chain recombines TRBV5-1 with TRBJ1-1, with TRBD1 as a possible D gene (6 bases). The CDR3 is made up of 13 amino acids. The germline V gene has CDR1 SGHRS and CDR2 YFSETQ. Trimming stripped 0 bases from V and 4 bases from J, with 7 bases between. Here the CDR3 DNA reads TGCGCCAGCAGCTTGGCAGGGGCCACTGAAGCTTTCTTT. The encoded protein is CASSLAGATEAFF. The full variable domain, with the rest looked up from reference TRBV5-1 and TRBJ1-1, is KAGVTQTPRYLIKTRGQQVTLSCSPISGHRSVSWYQQTPGQGLQFLFEYFSETQRNKGNFPGRFSGRQFSNSRSEMNVSTLELGDSALYLCASSLAGATEAFFGQGTRLTVV.

In its sample, this clonotype was seen many times. The CDR3 sequence is CASSFGTVYNEKLFF. CDR3 nucleotide sequence: TGTGCCAGCAGCTTCGGGACAGTGTATAATGAAAAACTGTTTTTT. The chain joins TRBV7-8 to TRBJ1-4, with 7 bases identical to TRBD1. J gave up 4 bases and V 3 bases, and 5 bases lay outside the gene matches. The CDR3 spans 15 residues. Germline CDR1 SGHVS, CDR2 FQNEAQ.

The chain joins TRBV5-1 to TRBJ2-3; either TRBD1 or TRBD2 may supply D (5 bases each). CDR3 length: 16 residues. With 4 bases removed from V and 2 bases from J, the gap between germline ends came to 17 bases. Germline CDR1 is SGHRS and CDR2 is YFSETQ. CDR3 loop: CASSPQGEPDTDTQYF. In DNA form, the CDR3 reads TGCGCCAGCAGCCCCCAGGGAGAACCAGACACAGATACGCAGTATTTT.

There are a few counts of this clonotype. The chain is built from TRBV15 and TRBJ1-2; D remains unclear. Per the germline V gene, CDR1 is LNHNV and CDR2 is YYDKDF (reference sequence). This CDR3 is built from 14 residues. Trimming took 3 bases from V and 7 from J, leaving 15 bases between them. CDR3: CATSRSGVAVGYTF. In DNA form, the CDR3 reads TGTGCCACCAGCAGGTCCGGGGTCGCGGTTGGCTACACCTTC.

This clonotype was recorded at least ten times. This chain uses TRBV5-1 with TRBJ2-7; 9 bases agree with TRBD1. V was clipped by 4 bases and J by 3 bases; unmatched bases: 5. CDR1 is SGHRS and CDR2 is YFSETQ in the germline V gene. The CDR3 loop spans 14 amino acids. In DNA form, the CDR3 reads TGCGCCAGCAGCCGGGACAGGGAATACTACGAGCAGTACTTC. Amino acids: CASSRDREYYEQYF. The full variable domain, rest sourced from reference TRBV5-1 and TRBJ2-7, is KAGVTQTPRYLIKTRGQQVTLSCSPISGHRSVSWYQQTPGQGLQFLFEYFSETQRNKGNFPGRFSGRQFSNSRSEMNVSTLELGDSALYLCASSRDREYYEQYFGPGTRLTVT.